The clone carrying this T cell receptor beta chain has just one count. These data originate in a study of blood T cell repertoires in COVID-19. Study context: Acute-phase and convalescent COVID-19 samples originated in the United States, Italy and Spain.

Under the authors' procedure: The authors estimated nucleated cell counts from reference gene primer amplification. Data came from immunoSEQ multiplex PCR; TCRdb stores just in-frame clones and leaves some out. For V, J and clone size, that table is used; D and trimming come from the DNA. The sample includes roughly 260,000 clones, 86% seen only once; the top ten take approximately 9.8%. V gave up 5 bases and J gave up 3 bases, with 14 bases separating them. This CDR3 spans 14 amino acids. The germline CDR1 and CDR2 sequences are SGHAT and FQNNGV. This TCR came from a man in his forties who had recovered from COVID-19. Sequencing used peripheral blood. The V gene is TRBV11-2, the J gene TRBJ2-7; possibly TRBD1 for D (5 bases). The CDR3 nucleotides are TGTGCCAGCAGCCCGCCGGCAGGGCGCTACGAGCAGTACTTC. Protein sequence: CASSPPAGRYEQYF.